A single sample is the source of the 10 T cell receptor beta chains below, sequenced in a study of T cells in Graves' hyperthyroidism and ophthalmopathy. The source material, RNA transcripts, was used to amplify TCR beta CDR3 regions. The TCR CDR3 first-round RT-PCR relied on the HTBI primer set. TCRdb redid the calling of the multiplex PCR reads with MiXCR, one entry per CDR3 protein. The profile shows about 560,000 distinct CDR3 sequences, about 43% of them singletons. The sequenced material came from peripheral blood or thyroid tissue (not recorded which). The receptors stem from a young woman with Graves' hyperthyroidism.

The chain recombines TRBV19 with TRBJ1-5; no clear D. The CDR3 runs 11 residues. Germline-derived CDR1 and CDR2 are LNHDA and SQIVND (reference sequence). Trimming took 3 bases from V and 6 from J, leaving 3 bases between them. The CDR3 loop reads CASSIGQPQHF. The CDR3, as DNA: TGTGCCAGTAGTATCGGTCAGCCCCAGCATTTT.

V usage is TRBV11-1 and J usage is TRBJ2-5, with 12 nucleotides matching TRBD2. The germline V gene has CDR1 SGHAT and CDR2 FQDESV (reference sequence). J gave up 5 bases and V 2 bases, and 12 bases lay outside the gene matches. The CDR3 covers 18 residues. The CDR3 here is CASSLPTSGRIGAETQYF. Written as DNA, the CDR3 is TGTGCCAGCAGCTTACCCACTAGCGGGAGGATTGGTGCGGAGACCCAGTACTTC.

J is TRBJ2-1 and V is TRBV20-1, with D uncertain. V lost 7 bases to trimming and J lost 0 bases, with 7 bases between them. This CDR3 spans 12 amino acids. CDR1 and CDR2 from the germline V gene are DFQATT and SNEGSKA (reference sequence). The CDR3 spells CSGVNSYNEQFF. DNA of the CDR3: TGCAGTGGAGTTAACTCCTACAATGAGCAGTTCTTC.

J is TRBJ1-4 and V is TRBV25-1, with TRBD1 identical over 10 bases. Germline CDR1 reads MGHDK; CDR2 reads SYGVNS. V dropped 8 bases and J dropped 4; count of bases not matched to a gene: 4. The length of the CDR3 is 14 residues. The CDR3 protein is CASGDRGHNEKLFF. The CDR3 DNA is TGTGCCAGCGGGGACAGGGGACATAATGAAAAACTGTTTTTT.

This clonotype was counted only a few times. V and J are TRBV6-6 and TRBJ1-4; D remains unclear. Germline V lookup: CDR1 MNHNY, CDR2 SVGAGI (reference sequence). This CDR3 has 11 amino acids. The germline V and J ends were trimmed by 8 bases and 11 bases, with 12 bases remaining between them. The CDR3 region has the DNA TGTGCCAGCGGGAAATCGGGGAAACTGTTTTTT. Protein: CASGKSGKLFF.

The chain has TRBV2 and TRBJ1-1, with 9 bases lining up with TRBD1. V shed 4 bases and J 1 base; nucleotides not matched to a gene: 10. Germline CDR1 and CDR2: SNHLY and FYNNEI. The CDR3 spans 17 residues. CDR3 sequence: CASSVSDRGVQNTEAFF. CDR3 DNA: TGTGCCAGCAGTGTCTCGGACAGGGGTGTTCAGAACACTGAAGCTTTCTTT.

The genes are TRBV15 and TRBJ2-5, with 9 nucleotides matching TRBD2. The germline V gene encodes CDR1 LNHNV and CDR2 YYDKDF (reference sequence). With 3 bases clipped from V and 5 bases from J, the junction kept 10 bases outside the gene matches. The CDR3 has 16 residues. CDR3 sequence: CATSSLGRGGQETQYF. The CDR3 nucleotides are TGTGCCACCAGCAGCTTAGGGCGGGGGGGACAGGAGACCCAGTACTTC. The full variable domain, its missing parts supplied by reference TRBV15 and TRBJ2-5, is DAMVIQNPRYQVTQFGKPVTLSCSQTLNHNVMYWYQQKSSQAPKLLFHYYDKDFNNEADTPDNFQSRRPNTSFCFLDIRSPGLGDTAMYLCATSSLGRGGQETQYFGPGTRLLVL.

The chain carries TRBV25-1 and TRBJ1-2; a possible D gene is TRBD1 (5 bases). Germline loops: CDR1 MGHDK, CDR2 SYGVNS. CDR3 length equals 14 residues. Trimming removed 2 bases at V and 2 bases at J, with 9 bases between. The CDR3 is CASSEVGENYGYTF. The CDR3 DNA is TGTGCCAGCAGTGAAGTGGGGGAGAACTATGGCTACACCTTC.

This clonotype appeared once. The chain recombines TRBV2 with TRBJ2-5; D possibly uses TRBD1 or TRBD2 (5 bases each). The V gene's germline CDR1 is SNHLY and CDR2 FYNNEI. There are 13 residues in the CDR3. V was shortened by 8 bases and J by 5 bases, with 15 bases between the two germline ends. The CDR3 DNA is TGTGCCAGCCAAGTGGGACCTGGGGAGACCCAGTACTTC. Its protein product is CASQVGPGETQYF.

This rearrangement joins TRBV7-9 to TRBJ1-6; no clear D. The CDR3 loop spans 15 amino acids. V shed 1 base and J shed 7 bases, with 11 bases lying between them. Germline V gene sequence: CDR1 SEHNR, CDR2 FQNEAQ (reference sequence). CDR3 amino acids: CASSLGTQENSPLHF. The CDR3 nucleotides are TGTGCCAGCAGCTTAGGGACCCAAGAAAATTCACCCCTCCACTTT.